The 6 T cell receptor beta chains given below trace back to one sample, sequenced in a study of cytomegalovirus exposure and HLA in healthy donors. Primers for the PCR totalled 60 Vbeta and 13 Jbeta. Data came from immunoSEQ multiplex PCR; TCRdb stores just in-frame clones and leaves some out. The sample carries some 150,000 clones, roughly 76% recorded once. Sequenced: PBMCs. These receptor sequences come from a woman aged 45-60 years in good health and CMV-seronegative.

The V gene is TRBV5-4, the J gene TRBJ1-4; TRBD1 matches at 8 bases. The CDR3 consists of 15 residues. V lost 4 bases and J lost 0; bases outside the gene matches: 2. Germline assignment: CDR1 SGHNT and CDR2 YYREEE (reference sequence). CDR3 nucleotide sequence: TGTGCCAGCAGCACGGACAGGGCAACTAATGAAAAACTGTTTTTT. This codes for CASSTDRATNEKLFF.

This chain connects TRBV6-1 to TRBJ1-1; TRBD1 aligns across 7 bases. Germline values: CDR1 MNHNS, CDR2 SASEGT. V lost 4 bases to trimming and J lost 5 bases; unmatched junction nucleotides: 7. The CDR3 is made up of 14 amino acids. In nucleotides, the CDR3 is TGTGCCAGCAGTGCTACAGGGGCAATGACTGAAGCTTTCTTT. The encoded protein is CASSATGAMTEAFF.

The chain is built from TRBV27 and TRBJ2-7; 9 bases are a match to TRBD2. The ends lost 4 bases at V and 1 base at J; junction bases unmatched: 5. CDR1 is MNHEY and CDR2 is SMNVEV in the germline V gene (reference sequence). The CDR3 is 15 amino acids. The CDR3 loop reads CASSSSSGGSYEQYF. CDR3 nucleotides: TGTGCCAGCAGTTCCTCGAGCGGGGGGTCCTACGAGCAGTACTTC.

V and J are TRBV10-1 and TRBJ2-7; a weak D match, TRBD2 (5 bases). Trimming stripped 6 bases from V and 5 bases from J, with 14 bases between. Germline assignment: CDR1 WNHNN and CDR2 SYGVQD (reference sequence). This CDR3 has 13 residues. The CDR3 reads CASRRDFYNEQYF. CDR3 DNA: TGCGCCAGCAGACGGGATTTTTATAACGAGCAGTACTTC.

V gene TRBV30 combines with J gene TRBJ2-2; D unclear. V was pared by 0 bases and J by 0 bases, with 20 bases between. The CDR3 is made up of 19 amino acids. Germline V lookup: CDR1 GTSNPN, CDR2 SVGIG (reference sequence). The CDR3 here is CAWSVGPYKLPPNTGELFF. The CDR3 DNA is TGTGCCTGGAGTGTTGGGCCATATAAACTCCCACCGAACACCGGGGAGCTGTTTTTT.

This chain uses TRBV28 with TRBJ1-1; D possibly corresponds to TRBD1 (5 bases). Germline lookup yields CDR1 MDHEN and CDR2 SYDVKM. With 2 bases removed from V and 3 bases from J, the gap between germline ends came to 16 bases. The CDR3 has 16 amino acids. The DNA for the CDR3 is TGTGCCAGCAGTTTAATCCAGGGAATTTCGGACACTGAAGCTTTCTTT. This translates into CASSLIQGISDTEAFF.